A single sample gave rise to the 6 T cell receptor beta chains below, sequenced in a study of OX40 agonist ivuxolimab in advanced cancers. Library prep was done by the immunoSEQ multiplex PCR assay. TCRdb took over this immuneACCESS table, retaining in-frame rearrangements with V and J assigned. Such tables are incomplete; in checked studies, under half of the missing clones stem from an unresolved V gene, and the remainder is unexplained. The sample has tens of thousands of clones on record, 85% to 90% of them singletons. Of the sample, 7.4% falls within the top ten clones. Source: CD4+ or CD8+ T cells sorted from blood, taken in a trial of the OX40 agonist ivuxolimab. These receptors originate from an adult with an advanced solid tumor such as melanoma, head and neck, liver or kidney cancer.

Only one count was recorded for this clone. This chain links TRBV7-2 with TRBJ2-1, with 9 bases matching TRBD2. After removal of 5 bases from V and 2 bases from J, the junction contained 7 bases not matched to a gene. The germline CDR1 and CDR2 sequences are SGHTA and FQGNSA. The CDR3 covers 16 residues. The DNA for the CDR3 is TGTGCCAGCAGCCCGCTAGCGGGAAGGACCTACAATGAGCAGTTCTTC. Translation: CASSPLAGRTYNEQFF.

The CDR3 spells CASRSSGQGTHEQYF. The CDR3 bases are TGTGCCAGCAGGTCCTCGGGACAGGGGACCCACGAGCAGTACTTC. The chain couples TRBV6-5 to TRBJ2-7; 10 bases fit TRBD1. Per the germline V gene, CDR1 is MNHEY and CDR2 is SVGAGI. V was clipped by 6 bases and J by 5 bases; unmatched bases: 10. The CDR3 runs to 15 residues.

V and J are TRBV11-2 and TRBJ2-4; TRBD1 or TRBD2 may be the D gene (6 bases each). Between the trimmed V and J ends, which lost 1 base and 0 bases, there was a span of 10 bases. Germline V gene data show CDR1 as SGHAT and CDR2 as FQNNGV. This CDR3 has 16 residues. CDR3 residues: CASSLGGGLAKNIQYF. The CDR3 nucleotides are TGTGCCAGCAGCTTAGGAGGGGGGTTAGCCAAAAACATTCAGTACTTC.

The chain employs TRBV6-6 and TRBJ2-7; the D is unclear. The CDR3 has 14 amino acids. The V and J ends lost 2 bases and 3 bases respectively, with 11 bases between them. Germline CDR1 is MNHNY and CDR2 is SVGAGI (reference sequence). CDR3 in amino acids: CASSYNKGLYEQYF. The CDR3 DNA reads TGTGCCAGCAGTTACAACAAGGGCCTCTACGAGCAGTACTTC.

This chain connects TRBV5-1 to TRBJ2-1; TRBD2 agrees at 7 bases. The CDR3 has 16 amino acids. Germline CDR1 SGHRS, CDR2 YFSETQ. V was clipped by 4 bases and J by 4 bases; unmatched bases: 11. The CDR3 protein is CASSLRLAEGYNEQFF. The CDR3 coding sequence is TGCGCCAGCAGCCTCCGGCTAGCGGAAGGATACAATGAGCAGTTCTTC.

This chain's CDR3 is CASSYAGDGNTIYF. The CDR3 DNA reads TGTGCCAGCAGTTACGCGGGTGATGGAAACACCATATATTTT. The genes are TRBV6-5 and TRBJ1-3; D is uncertain. This CDR3 region has 14 residues. In germline, CDR1 is MNHEY, CDR2 SVGAGI. V gave up 2 bases and J gave up 3 bases, with 8 bases separating them.